This T cell receptor beta chain appears in the sequencing data of a study of cytomegalovirus exposure and HLA in healthy donors. Study results and limitations: With further analysis later on, most CMV-associated TCR beta chains appeared HLA-restricted. Cytomegalovirus status, reportedly, was diagnosed with high specificity and sensitivity by the classifier. A later analysis, which compared TCR beta chains of equal frequency, found the HLA-associated ones more clonally expanded.

Sampled while nominally healthy, donors likely had unrecorded immune exposures. The sample holds a few counts of this clone. As yet, its antigen is unknown. PCR primers comprised 60 Vbeta and 13 Jbeta primers. The protocol was immunoSEQ multiplex PCR, while the TCRdb copy is restricted to in-frame clones and leaves out a portion. The sample gives approximately 100,000 clones, 74% of which show up once; just over 2% is in the top ten. The CDR3 consists of 15 residues. J lost 5 bases, V lost 6 bases, and 9 bases had no gene match. Per germline, CDR1 SNHLY and CDR2 FYNNEI. What was sequenced was PBMCs. The origin of this receptor is a human donor in good health. V usage is TRBV2 and J usage is TRBJ1-5, with 8 nucleotides matching TRBD1. The CDR3 sequence is CASRAHPTGDQPQHF. The CDR3 nucleotides are TGTGCCAGCAGGGCGCACCCGACAGGGGATCAGCCCCAGCATTTT.